One and the same sample provided the 21 T cell receptor beta chains below, sequenced in a study of blood T cell repertoires in COVID-19. The table came from immunoSEQ multiplex PCR; TCRdb's copy has only in-frame clones and leaves some out. The sample records approximately 29,000 clones, around 85% being singletons. The specimen was peripheral blood. The receptors shown here come from a woman in her sixties or seventies with acute or convalescent COVID-19.

J is TRBJ2-6 and V is TRBV21-1; TRBD2 is the table's D call, not checked against the DNA. TRBV21-1 is classified as a pseudogene. The CDR3 runs 16 residues. The CDR3: CASSKGGGAGANVLTF. The CDR3 bases are TGTGCCAGCAGCAAAGGCGGGGGGGCTGGGGCCAACGTCCTGACTTTC.

V usage is TRBV5-1 and J usage is TRBJ1-1; 9 bases are shared with TRBD1. After removal of 5 bases from V and 3 bases from J, the junction contained 8 bases not matched to a gene. The CDR3 extends over 15 amino acids. Germline V CDR1 and CDR2: SGHRS, YFSETQ. The CDR3 DNA sequence: TGCGCCAGCAGTGAGGGACAGGGCGTTTACACTGAAGCTTTCTTT. Translated: CASSEGQGVYTEAFF.

V gene TRBV18 combines with J gene TRBJ1-3; D gene uncertain. This CDR3 has 14 amino acids. The V and J ends lost 3 bases and 1 base respectively, with 7 bases between them. Germline V gene lookup returns CDR1 KGHSH and CDR2 LQKENI. This CDR3 is CASSPDGSGNTIYF. The CDR3, as DNA: TGTGCCAGCTCACCTGACGGGTCTGGAAACACCATATATTTT.

There are a few counts of this clone. The gene calls are TRBV19 and TRBJ2-5; TRBD2 matches 8 bases. The CDR3 runs 16 residues. V trimming: 5 bases; J trimming: 6 bases; junction bases outside the gene matches: 14. The germline V gene encodes CDR1 LNHDA and CDR2 SQIVND (reference sequence). The CDR3 nucleotides are TGTGCCAGTAGTTCCCCTTCCGGGGGGGCCGGGAAGACCCAGTACTTC. This encodes CASSSPSGGAGKTQYF.

The gene calls are TRBV5-1 and TRBJ2-7, with TRBD1 matching over 7 bases. With 1 base clipped from V and 6 bases from J, the junction kept 10 bases outside the gene matches. The germline V gene encodes CDR1 SGHRS and CDR2 YFSETQ. CDR3 length equals 15 residues. The CDR3: CASSLSSRTGSEQYF. DNA of the CDR3: TGCGCCAGCAGCTTGAGTTCCCGGACAGGAAGCGAGCAGTACTTC.

The rearrangement links TRBV19 to TRBJ1-2; D might be TRBD1 (5 bases). V was clipped by 2 bases and J by 4 bases, with 14 bases between them. Germline CDR1 reads LNHDA; CDR2 reads SQIVND (reference sequence). The CDR3 extends over 15 amino acids. The CDR3 DNA is TGTGCCAGTAGTATAAAGACAGATTCTCTCTATGGCTACACCTTC. Translating it yields CASSIKTDSLYGYTF.

The gene calls are TRBV9 and TRBJ2-1; 9 positions match TRBD2. Germline lookup yields CDR1 SGDLS and CDR2 YYNGEE. V gave up 3 bases and J gave up 8 bases; unmatched junction bases: 6. CDR3 length equals 14 residues. CDR3: CASSGTSVFDEQFF. The CDR3 DNA sequence: TGTGCCAGCAGCGGGACTAGCGTCTTTGATGAGCAGTTCTTC.

V is TRBV2 and J is TRBJ1-5, with D unclear. CDR3 length equals 14 residues. V lost 2 bases to trimming and J lost 7 bases, with 12 bases between them. Germline assignment: CDR1 SNHLY and CDR2 FYNNEI. The CDR3, as DNA: TGTGCCAGCAGTGAACAGACCCCGGGGCAGCCCCAGCATTTT. This sequence encodes CASSEQTPGQPQHF.

Only one count was recorded for this clone. CDR3 region: CASSLRAADTQYF. As DNA, the CDR3 is TGTGCCAGCAGCTTGAGAGCCGCAGATACGCAGTATTTT. This sequence joins TRBV11-2 and TRBJ2-3; no reliable D call. V was trimmed by 3 bases and J by 4 bases, leaving 8 bases between them. CDR3 length equals 13 residues. CDR1 and CDR2 from the germline V gene are SGHAT and FQNNGV.

J is TRBJ2-7 and V is TRBV7-8, with 11 bases that match TRBD1. The V gene end was trimmed by 5 bases and the J gene end by 5 bases; junction bases not matched to a gene: 5. Germline loops: CDR1 SGHVS, CDR2 FQNEAQ. The length of the CDR3 is 14 residues. The CDR3 nucleotides are TGTGCCAGCAGCACGAGGACAGGGGGCGACGAGCAGTACTTC. It encodes CASSTRTGGDEQYF.

V is TRBV5-6 and J is TRBJ2-4; 8 bases map to TRBD1. V gave up 2 bases and J gave up 6 bases; unmatched junction bases: 4. This CDR3 has 14 amino acids. Germline assignment: CDR1 SGHDT and CDR2 YYEEEE. The CDR3 sequence: CASSLPGGANIQYF. The CDR3 DNA reads TGTGCCAGCAGCTTACCAGGGGGCGCAAACATTCAGTACTTC.

This clone was found once. This chain connects TRBV29-1 to TRBJ2-7; TRBD2 matches at 7 bases. J was trimmed by 7 bases and V by 6 bases; bases with no gene match: 9. The CDR3 is 12 residues long. The germline CDR1 and CDR2 sequences are SQVTM and ANQGSEA. The CDR3 is CSVGGGFKEQYF. The DNA for the CDR3 is TGCAGCGTGGGGGGAGGGTTTAAAGAGCAGTACTTC.

The chain couples TRBV27 to TRBJ1-2; TRBD1 matches 7 bases. The CDR3 sequence is 15 residues long. Germline values: CDR1 MNHEY, CDR2 SMNVEV (reference sequence). V trimming: 6 bases; J trimming: 7 bases; junction bases outside the gene matches: 14. Here the CDR3 DNA reads TGTGCCAGCAGCATAAGGACAGGCGGGGTTGGTGGCTACACCTTC. It is translated as CASSIRTGGVGGYTF.

The chain is built from TRBV6-6 and TRBJ2-7; 7 bases match TRBD1. After removal of 4 bases from V and 0 bases from J, the junction contained 3 bases not matched to a gene. This CDR3 is built from 14 residues. Looked up from germline, CDR1 is MNHNY and CDR2 is SVGAGI (reference sequence). The CDR3 DNA reads as TGTGCCAGCAGTTCCTACAGGGGCTCCTACGAGCAGTACTTC. This codes for CASSSYRGSYEQYF.

The rearrangement joins TRBV18 to TRBJ2-1; 9 bases align to TRBD2. CDR3 size: 15 residues. V trimming: 6 bases; J trimming: 2 bases; junction bases outside the gene matches: 5. Germline CDR1 is KGHSH and CDR2 is LQKENI. CDR3 sequence: CASSPSGVAYNEQFF. DNA for the CDR3: TGTGCCAGCTCGCCTAGCGGGGTTGCCTACAATGAGCAGTTCTTC.

The chain employs TRBV13 and TRBJ1-6; possible D gene TRBD1, 5 bases. Trimming removed 5 bases from V and 11 bases from J, with 16 bases in between. Germline V gene sequence: CDR1 PRHDT, CDR2 FYEKMQ (reference sequence). The CDR3 loop spans 14 amino acids. CDR3 amino acids: CASSASPQGTPLHF. CDR3 coding DNA: TGTGCCAGCAGCGCCTCCCCCCAGGGTACACCCCTCCACTTT.

This clone was observed once. This chain links TRBV29-1 with TRBJ1-4; D is perhaps TRBD1 (6 bases). Trimming took 0 bases from V and 7 from J, leaving 18 bases between them. The CDR3 has 16 residues. Germline V gene lookup returns CDR1 SQVTM and CDR2 ANQGSEA. The DNA for the CDR3 is TGCAGCGTTGAAGATCCGGCCGGGGTAGGGGGTGAAAAACTGTTTTTT. This sequence encodes CSVEDPAGVGGEKLFF.

This rearrangement joins TRBV6-5 to TRBJ2-3; 7 bases align to TRBD2. Germline-derived CDR1 and CDR2 are MNHEY and SVGAGI. CDR3 length: 15 amino acids. V dropped 5 bases and J dropped 2; count of bases not matched to a gene: 7. The DNA of the CDR3 is TGTGCCAGCAGTCGCCCGGGGACTAACACAGATACGCAGTATTTT. It yields the protein CASSRPGTNTDTQYF.

J is TRBJ1-5 and V is TRBV7-8; 11 bases map to TRBD1. Germline V gene lookup returns CDR1 SGHVS and CDR2 FQNEAQ. This CDR3 contains 16 residues. The trim removed 5 bases at V and 5 bases at J, leaving 8 bases unmatched. CDR3 residues: CASSASGTGGDQPQHF. The CDR3 DNA reads TGTGCCAGCAGCGCTTCCGGGACAGGGGGGGATCAGCCCCAGCATTTT.

The CDR3 here is CASSLYYEQYF. CDR3 nucleotides: TGTGCCAGCAGCTTATATTACGAGCAGTACTTC. V gene TRBV7-2 combines with J gene TRBJ2-7; D gene unclear. Germline V lookup: CDR1 SGHTA, CDR2 FQGNSA. Trimming shortened V by 2 bases and J by 4 bases, and 3 bases separated the two germline ends. The CDR3 runs to 11 residues.

The chain joins TRBV25-1 to TRBJ1-2; 12 nucleotides line up with TRBD1. The CDR3 is made up of 16 amino acids. CDR1 is MGHDK, CDR2 SYGVNS, per germline. The V and J ends lost 1 base and 10 bases, in that order; junction bases with no gene match: 10. The CDR3 sequence is CASSESKGPGQGAYTF. DNA of the CDR3: TGTGCCAGCAGTGAATCCAAGGGCCCGGGACAGGGGGCCTACACCTTC.